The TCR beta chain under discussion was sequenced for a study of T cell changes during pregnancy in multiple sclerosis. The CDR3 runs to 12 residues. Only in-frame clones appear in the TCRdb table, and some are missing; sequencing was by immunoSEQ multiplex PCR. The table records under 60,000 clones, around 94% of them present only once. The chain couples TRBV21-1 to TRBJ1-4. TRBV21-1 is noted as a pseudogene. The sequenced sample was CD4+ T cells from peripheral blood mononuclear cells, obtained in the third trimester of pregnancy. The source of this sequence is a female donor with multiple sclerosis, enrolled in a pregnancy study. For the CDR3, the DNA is TGTGCCAGCCCCCTGAGGGGGGGAAAACTGTTTTTT. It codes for CASPLRGGKLFF.